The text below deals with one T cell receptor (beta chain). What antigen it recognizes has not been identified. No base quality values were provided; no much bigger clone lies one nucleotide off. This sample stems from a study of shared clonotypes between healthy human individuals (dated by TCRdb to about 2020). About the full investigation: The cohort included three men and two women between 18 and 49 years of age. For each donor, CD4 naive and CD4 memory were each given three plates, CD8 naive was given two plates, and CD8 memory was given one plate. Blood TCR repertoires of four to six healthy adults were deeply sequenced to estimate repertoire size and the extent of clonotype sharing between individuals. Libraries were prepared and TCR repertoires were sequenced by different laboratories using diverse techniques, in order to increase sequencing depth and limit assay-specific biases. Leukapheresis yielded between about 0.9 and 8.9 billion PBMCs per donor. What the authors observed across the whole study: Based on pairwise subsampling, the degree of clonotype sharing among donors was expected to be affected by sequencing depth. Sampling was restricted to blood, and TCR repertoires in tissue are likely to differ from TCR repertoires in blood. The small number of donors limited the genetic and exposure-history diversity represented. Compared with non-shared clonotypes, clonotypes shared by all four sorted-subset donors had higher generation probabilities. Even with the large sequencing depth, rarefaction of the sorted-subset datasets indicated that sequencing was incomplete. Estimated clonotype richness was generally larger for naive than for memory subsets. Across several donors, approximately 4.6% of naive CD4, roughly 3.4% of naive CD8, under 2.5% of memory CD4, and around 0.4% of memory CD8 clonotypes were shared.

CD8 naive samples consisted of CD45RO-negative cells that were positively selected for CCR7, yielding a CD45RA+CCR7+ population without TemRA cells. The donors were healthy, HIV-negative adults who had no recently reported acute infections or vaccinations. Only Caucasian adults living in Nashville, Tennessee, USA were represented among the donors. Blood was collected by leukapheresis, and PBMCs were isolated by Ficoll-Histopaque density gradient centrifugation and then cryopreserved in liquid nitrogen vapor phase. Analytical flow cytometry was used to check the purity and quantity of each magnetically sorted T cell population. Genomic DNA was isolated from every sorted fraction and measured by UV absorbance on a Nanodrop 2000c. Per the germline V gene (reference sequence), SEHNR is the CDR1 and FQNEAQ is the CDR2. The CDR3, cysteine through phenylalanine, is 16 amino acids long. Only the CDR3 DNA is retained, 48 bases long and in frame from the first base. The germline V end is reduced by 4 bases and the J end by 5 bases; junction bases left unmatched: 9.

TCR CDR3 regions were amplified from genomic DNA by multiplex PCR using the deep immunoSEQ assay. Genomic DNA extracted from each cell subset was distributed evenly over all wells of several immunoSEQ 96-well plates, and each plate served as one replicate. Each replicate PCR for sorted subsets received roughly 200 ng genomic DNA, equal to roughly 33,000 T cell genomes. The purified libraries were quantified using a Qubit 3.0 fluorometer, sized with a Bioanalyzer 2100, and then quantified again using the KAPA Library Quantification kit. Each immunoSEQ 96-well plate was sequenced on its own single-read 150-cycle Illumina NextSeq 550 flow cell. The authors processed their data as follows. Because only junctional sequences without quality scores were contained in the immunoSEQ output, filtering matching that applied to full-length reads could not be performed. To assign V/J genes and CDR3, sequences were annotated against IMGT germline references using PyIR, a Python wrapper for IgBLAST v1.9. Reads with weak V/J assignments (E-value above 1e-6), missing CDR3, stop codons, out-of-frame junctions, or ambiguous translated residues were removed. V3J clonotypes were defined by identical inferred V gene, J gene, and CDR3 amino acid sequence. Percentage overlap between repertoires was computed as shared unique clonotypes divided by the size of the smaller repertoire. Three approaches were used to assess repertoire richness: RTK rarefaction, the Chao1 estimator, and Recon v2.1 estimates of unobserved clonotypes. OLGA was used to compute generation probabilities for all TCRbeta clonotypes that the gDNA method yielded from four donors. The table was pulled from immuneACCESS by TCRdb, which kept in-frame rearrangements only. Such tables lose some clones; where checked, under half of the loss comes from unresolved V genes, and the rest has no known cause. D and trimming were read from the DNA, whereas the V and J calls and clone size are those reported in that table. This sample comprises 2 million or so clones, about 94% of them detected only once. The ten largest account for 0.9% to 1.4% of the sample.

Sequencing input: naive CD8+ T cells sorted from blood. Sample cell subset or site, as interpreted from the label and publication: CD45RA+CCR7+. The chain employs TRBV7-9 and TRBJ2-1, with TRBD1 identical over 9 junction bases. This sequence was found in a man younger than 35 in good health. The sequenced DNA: TGTGCCAGCAGCTCGGTGGGGACAGGGATCCACAATGAGCAGTTCTTC. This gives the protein CASSSVGTGIHNEQFF.